Detailed here is one T cell receptor beta chain. What it binds is not known. This sample stems from a study of cytomegalovirus exposure and HLA in healthy donors. This PCR relied on a set of 60 Vbeta primers and 13 Jbeta primers. Repertoires were generated with immunoSEQ multiplex PCR, while TCRdb's copy carries only in-frame clones and drops some. Among around 110,000 clones listed, 50% to 75% were seen once. All donors participated as healthy donors of bone marrow. Whole-study results and caveats: Roughly uniform depth of sequencing across donors was assumed in presence/absence analyses.

V dropped 3 bases and J dropped 8 bases, with 18 bases sitting between them. In germline, CDR1 is SGDLS, CDR2 YYNGEE. The CDR3 consists of 15 residues. This chain connects TRBV9 to TRBJ2-1, with a weak D call TRBD2 (5 bases). Sequencing input: PBMCs. This sequence originates from a woman in her thirties or forties in good health and CMV-seropositive. CDR3 in DNA: TGTGCCAGCAGCGGGCGGCGTGGCGCCGGGGATGAGCAGTTCTTC. Its protein product is CASSGRRGAGDEQFF.